This TCR beta chain was sequenced during a study of graft-versus-host responses after intestinal transplantation. The overall study: Recipients across the board were started on anti-thymocyte globulin induction, then kept on tacrolimus and steroids for two to three years. Study-wide points: Declining HvG levels early post-transplant were linked to peak circulating GvH clone levels. Analysis identified GvH clones in recipient marrow, with some appearing first in ileum or blood.

The repertoire was sequenced with immunoSEQ multiplex PCR; TCRdb's copy has only in-frame clones and lacks some. Counted here are more than 100,000 clones, approximately 93% occurring once; the ten biggest clones make up approximately 1.2%. A remark on this clone: Its specificity is unknown.

This CDR3 is 13 amino acids long. Germline values: CDR1 MGHDK, CDR2 SYGVNS. V dropped 5 bases and J dropped 5 bases, with 12 bases sitting between them. The sample here was unstimulated CD8+ T cells sorted from spleen or lymph node cells, taken before intestinal transplant. The origin of this receptor is a human donor who received an intestinal transplant. V is TRBV25-1 and J is TRBJ1-1; D call uncertain. CDR3 sequence reads: CASSPRWGTEAFF. CDR3 in DNA: TGTGCCAGCAGTCCCAGGTGGGGAACTGAAGCTTTCTTT.